Below are 26 T cell receptor beta chains sequenced from a single sample in a study of T cell repertoires in cytomegalovirus infection. Using its own MiXCR run on the reads, TCRdb lists one record per CDR3 protein. The sample lists about 500,000 distinct CDR3 sequences, roughly a third seen once, with 15% to 20% in the top ten. For these receptors, no antigen is known. The specimen was cultured PBMCs, collected from culture after CMV antigen stimulation. All receptors derive from a human donor in good health (CMV status not recorded). Some clones in this sample may be carry-over from other donors' samples.

The chain couples TRBV7-3 to TRBJ2-4, with 12 bases identical to TRBD2. This CDR3 is built from 15 residues. The V and J ends lost 5 bases and 8 bases, in that order; junction bases with no gene match: 7. Germline loops: CDR1 SGHTA, CDR2 FQGTGA. CDR3 loop: CASSEGTSGLYIQYF. The CDR3 DNA is TGTGCCAGCAGCGAGGGGACTAGCGGGCTTTACATTCAGTACTTC.

The V and J genes are TRBV28 and TRBJ2-1, with a possible D match to TRBD2 (5 bases). V lost 3 bases to trimming and J lost 0 bases, with 12 bases between them. The CDR3 totals 16 residues. Per germline, CDR1 MDHEN and CDR2 SYDVKM. The CDR3 nucleotides read TGTGCCAGCAGTTTCGCGTCCGGGGACTCCTACAATGAGCAGTTCTTC. It codes for CASSFASGDSYNEQFF.

This sequence joins TRBV12-3 or TRBV12-4 and TRBJ2-2; no reliable D call. V was shortened by 5 bases and J by 0 bases, with 7 bases between the two germline ends. CDR3 length: 14 residues. The CDR3 here is CASSALANTGELFF. DNA for the CDR3: TGTGCCAGCAGTGCTCTAGCGAACACCGGGGAGCTGTTTTTT.

CDR3 region: CASSFRRNQPQHF. CDR3 nucleotides: TGTGCCAGCAGTTTTCGGCGGAATCAGCCCCAGCATTTT. V and J are TRBV12-3 or TRBV12-4 and TRBJ1-5; D uncertain. The V end was cut by 3 bases, the J end by 4 bases, with 7 bases between. The CDR3 runs to 13 residues.

In this sample, this clonotype turned up a few times. The CDR3 loop reads CASSSGLAGGRDTQYF. Written as DNA, the CDR3 is TGTGCCAGCAGCTCAGGACTAGCGGGAGGCCGAGATACGCAGTATTTT. The chain is built from TRBV6-2 or TRBV6-3 and TRBJ2-3; 14 bases fit TRBD2. Germline values: CDR1 MNHEY, CDR2 SVGEGT. The CDR3 covers 16 residues. The junction had 7 bases not matched to a gene; V was cut back by 6 bases and J by 5 bases.

The chain uses TRBV20-1 and TRBJ2-1; the match to TRBD2 covers 11 bases. The germline CDR1 and CDR2 sequences are DFQATT and SNEGSKA (reference sequence). Germline trimming cut 0 bases from V and 0 bases from J; bases unmatched to any gene: 13. This CDR3 is built from 20 residues. Here the CDR3 reads CSAREVASGRIPSSYNEQFF. The CDR3 coding sequence is TGCAGTGCTAGAGAGGTGGCTAGCGGGAGGATCCCAAGCTCCTACAATGAGCAGTTCTTC.

The chain carries TRBV19 and TRBJ2-1, with TRBD2 identical over 8 bases. Germline V lookup: CDR1 LNHDA, CDR2 SQIVND (reference sequence). The CDR3 runs to 15 residues. Trimming at V came to 5 bases and at J to 10 bases, leaving 13 bases not matched to a gene. In nucleotides, the CDR3 is TGTGCCAGTAGTCCCGGGAGGGCCGCCTATGACGAGCAGTTCTTC. Protein product: CASSPGRAAYDEQFF.

The chain recombines TRBV2 with TRBJ1-2; a weak D match, TRBD1 (5 bases). There are 14 residues in the CDR3. V lost 1 base and J lost 2, with 8 bases in between. Germline CDR1 and CDR2: SNHLY and FYNNEI. The CDR3, as DNA: TGTGCCAGCAGTGAAGACAGGATGAACTATGGCTACACCTTC. It encodes CASSEDRMNYGYTF.

V usage is TRBV19 and J usage is TRBJ1-1; no reliable D call. V was clipped by 2 bases and J by 4 bases, with 14 bases between them. The CDR3 sequence is 15 residues long. CDR1 is LNHDA, CDR2 SQIVND, per germline (reference sequence). CDR3 amino acids: CASSIPRASGTEAFF. Here the CDR3 DNA reads TGTGCCAGTAGTATACCCCGGGCCTCGGGCACTGAAGCTTTCTTT.

V is TRBV9 and J is TRBJ2-1, with TRBD2 as a possible D gene (5 bases). Trimming took off 4 bases at V and 14 bases at J, with 25 bases between the two ends. Per germline, CDR1 SGDLS and CDR2 YYNGEE. This CDR3 is 15 amino acids long. The CDR3 spells CASSPGTRTETREFF. The DNA for the CDR3 is TGTGCCAGCAGCCCGGGTACTCGGACTGAAACGCGGGAGTTCTTC.

The rearrangement uses TRBV7-2 and TRBJ2-5; 8 bases agree with TRBD2. This CDR3 is 14 amino acids long. The V segment lost 4 bases and the J segment 5 bases; nucleotides outside the gene matches: 6. The germline CDR1 and CDR2 sequences are SGHTA and FQGNSA. CDR3 in DNA: TGTGCCAGCAGCTCGGGGGGGGTACGGGAGACCCAGTACTTC. As protein: CASSSGGVRETQYF.

The genes are TRBV7-3 and TRBJ2-3; TRBD2 agrees at 15 bases. Germline values: CDR1 SGHTA, CDR2 FQGTGA. V lost 3 bases, J lost 7 bases, and 14 bases stayed unmatched. The CDR3 has 19 amino acids. CDR3 sequence: CASSLTAGTSGRNIYTQYF. DNA of the CDR3: TGTGCCAGCAGCTTGACCGCCGGGACTAGCGGGAGGAATATATATACGCAGTATTTT.

This clonotype was observed a handful of times. This chain uses TRBV6-6 with TRBJ1-6; 11 positions agree with TRBD1. Germline V gene lookup returns CDR1 MNHNY and CDR2 SVGAGI (reference sequence). This CDR3 contains 17 residues. Trimming at V came to 2 bases and at J to 9 bases, leaving 9 bases not matched to a gene. CDR3: CASSYQDRGRFGSPLHF. In nucleotides, the CDR3 is TGTGCCAGCAGTTACCAGGACAGGGGGCGGTTCGGTTCACCCCTCCACTTT.

The chain is built from TRBV10-3 and TRBJ2-7, with TRBD2 matching 11 bases. V was clipped by 4 bases and J by 5 bases; unmatched bases: 7. The CDR3 contains 15 residues. Per the germline V gene, CDR1 is ENHRY and CDR2 is SYGVKD. The chain's CDR3 is CAISGTSGSRNEQYF. CDR3 nucleotides: TGTGCCATCAGTGGTACTAGCGGGAGTCGGAACGAGCAGTACTTC.

Only a few counts were recorded for this clonotype. V is TRBV7-2 and J is TRBJ1-2; tentative D call: TRBD1 (5 bases). There are 15 residues in the CDR3. The V end lost 2 bases, the J end lost 8 bases, and 18 bases lay between the germline ends. Germline-derived CDR1 and CDR2 are SGHTA and FQGNSA. CDR3 sequence (DNA): TGTGCCAGCAGCTTATTTGTACCCGGGGCGGAAGGCTACACCTTC. Encoded protein: CASSLFVPGAEGYTF.

The chain couples TRBV20-1 to TRBJ2-1; tentatively, D is TRBD1 or TRBD2 (5 bases each). Germline CDR1 reads DFQATT; CDR2 reads SNEGSKA (reference sequence). This CDR3 has 13 residues. Trimming took off 6 bases at V and 8 bases at J, with 17 bases between the two ends. CDR3 region: CSATPGTYDEQFF. The CDR3 DNA sequence: TGCAGTGCAACACCCGGGACGTACGATGAGCAGTTCTTC.

This clonotype was seen a handful of times. The rearrangement links TRBV7-8 to TRBJ2-1, with D unresolved. Germline CDR1 and CDR2: SGHVS and FQNEAQ. This CDR3 is 17 amino acids long. The germline V and J ends were trimmed by 2 bases and 3 bases, with 17 bases remaining between them. CDR3 sequence reads: CASSLPVGEPLYNEQFF. The CDR3 region has the DNA TGTGCCAGCAGCTTACCAGTCGGCGAGCCTCTCTACAATGAGCAGTTCTTC.

The V gene is TRBV20-1, the J gene TRBJ2-1, with D perhaps given as TRBD1 or TRBD2 (5 bases each). The CDR3 is made up of 15 amino acids. Trimming cost V 6 bases and J 7 bases, with 22 bases left between them. Germline CDR1 is DFQATT and CDR2 is SNEGSKA (reference sequence). The CDR3 region is CSADRGPSGGNEQFF. For the CDR3, the DNA is TGCAGTGCGGATCGGGGACCCTCTGGTGGGAATGAGCAGTTCTTC.

A remark on this clonotype: At one end the junction does not follow the germline gene, possibly because of a read error. The chain combines TRBV5-3 with TRBJ2-3; D unclear. TRBV5-3 is an ORF, and what it does is uncertain. This CDR3 region has 16 residues. The CDR3 loop is CASSLDRLGGTDTQYF. The CDR3 DNA follows: TGTGCCAGCAGCTTGGATCGGTTGGGTGGCACAGATACGCAGTATTTT.

This clonotype came up many times. The chain employs TRBV7-8 and TRBJ2-1, with 7 bases that match TRBD1. The CDR3 has 14 amino acids. Trimming at V came to 5 bases and at J to 4 bases, leaving 5 bases not matched to a gene. Germline CDR1 is SGHVS and CDR2 is FQNEAQ. DNA of the CDR3: TGTGCCAGCAGCACTACGGACAGGTACAATGAGCAGTTCTTC. This translates into CASSTTDRYNEQFF.

This chain links TRBV5-1 with TRBJ2-1; D not resolved. Germline V gene data show CDR1 as SGHRS and CDR2 as YFSETQ. Trimming took off 0 bases at V and 5 bases at J, with 12 bases between the two ends. This CDR3 is built from 15 residues. CDR3 DNA sequence: TGCGCCAGCAGCTTGGGCCAGGCTGCTAACAATGAGCAGTTCTTC. This translates into CASSLGQAANNEQFF. Using reference TRBV5-1 and TRBJ2-1 for the parts outside the CDR3, the full variable domain is KAGVTQTPRYLIKTRGQQVTLSCSPISGHRSVSWYQQTPGQGLQFLFEYFSETQRNKGNFPGRFSGRQFSNSRSEMNVSTLELGDSALYLCASSLGQAANNEQFFGPGTRLTVL.

This chain joins TRBV7-6 and TRBJ1-1; maybe TRBD1 (6 bases). Deletions cut 0 bases from V and 8 bases from J, with 13 bases between. CDR3 length equals 14 residues. The germline CDR1 and CDR2 sequences are SGHVS and FNYEAQ. This chain's CDR3 is CASSLAFPGAEAFF. The DNA for the CDR3 is TGTGCCAGCAGCTTAGCGTTCCCAGGGGCCGAAGCTTTCTTT.

The V and J genes are TRBV27 and TRBJ2-2; the D gene is possibly TRBD2 (6 bases). Trimming pared 0 bases from V and 1 base from J, leaving 21 bases between. From germline, CDR1 is MNHEY and CDR2 SMNVEV (reference sequence). The CDR3 covers 20 residues. DNA for the CDR3: TGTGCCAGCAGTTTATCTGTCTTCGGGCCGGACTACAAGAACACCGGGGAGCTGTTTTTT. This codes for CASSLSVFGPDYKNTGELFF.

The chain uses TRBV20-1 and TRBJ1-1; 7 nucleotides agree with TRBD1. V shed 5 bases, J shed 2 bases, and the junction held 5 bases outside the gene matches. The CDR3 length is 13 residues. CDR1 and CDR2 from the germline V gene are DFQATT and SNEGSKA (reference sequence). The CDR3 spells CSASRGSNTEAFF. CDR3 sequence (DNA): TGCAGTGCTTCCAGGGGGAGTAACACTGAAGCTTTCTTT.

V gene TRBV19 combines with J gene TRBJ2-4; D may be TRBD1 (5 bases). The CDR3 spans 13 residues. The germline V gene encodes CDR1 LNHDA and CDR2 SQIVND (reference sequence). V lost 2 bases and J 6 bases, leaving 8 bases between the germline ends. The CDR3 loop reads CASSIRQGNIQYF. In nucleotides, the CDR3 is TGTGCCAGTAGTATAAGGCAGGGAAACATTCAGTACTTC.

The chain joins TRBV6-2 or TRBV6-3 to TRBJ2-7, with TRBD1 as a possible D gene (5 bases). The ends were cut back, 2 bases at V and 0 bases at J, with 11 bases in the middle. This CDR3 region has 15 residues. Germline CDR1 MNHEY, CDR2 SVGEGT. The DNA of the CDR3 is TGTGCCAGCAGTTACGGATCAGGGTTCTCCTACGAGCAGTACGTC. Protein product: CASSYGSGFSYEQYV.